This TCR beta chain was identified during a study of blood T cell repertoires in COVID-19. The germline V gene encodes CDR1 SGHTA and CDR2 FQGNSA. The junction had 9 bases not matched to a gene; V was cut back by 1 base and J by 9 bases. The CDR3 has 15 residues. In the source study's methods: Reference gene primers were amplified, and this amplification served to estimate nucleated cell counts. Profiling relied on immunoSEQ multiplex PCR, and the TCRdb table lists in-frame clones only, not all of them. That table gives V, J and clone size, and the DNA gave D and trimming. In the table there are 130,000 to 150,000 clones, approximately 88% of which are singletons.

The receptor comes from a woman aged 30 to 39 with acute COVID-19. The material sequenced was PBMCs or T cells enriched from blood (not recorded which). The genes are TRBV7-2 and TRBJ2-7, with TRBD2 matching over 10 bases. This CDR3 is CASSLGGLAESLQYF. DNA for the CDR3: TGTGCCAGCAGCTTAGGAGGACTAGCGGAGAGTTTGCAGTACTTC.